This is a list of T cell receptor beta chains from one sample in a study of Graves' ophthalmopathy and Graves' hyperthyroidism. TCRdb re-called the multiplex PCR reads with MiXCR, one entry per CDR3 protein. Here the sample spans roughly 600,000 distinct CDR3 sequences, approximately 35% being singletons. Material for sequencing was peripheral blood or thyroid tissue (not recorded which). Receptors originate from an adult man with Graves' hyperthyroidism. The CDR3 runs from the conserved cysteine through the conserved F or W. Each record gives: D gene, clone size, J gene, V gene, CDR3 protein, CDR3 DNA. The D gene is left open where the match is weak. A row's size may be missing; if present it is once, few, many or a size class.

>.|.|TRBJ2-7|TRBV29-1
CSVVGGLESYEQYF
TGCAGCGTTGTCGGGGGATTAGAATCCTACGAGCAGTACTTC
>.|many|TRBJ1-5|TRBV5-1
CASSLDDRHQPQHF
TGCGCCAGCAGCTTGGATGACAGACATCAGCCCCAGCATTTT
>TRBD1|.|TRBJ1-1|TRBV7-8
CASSQERTGSIGGTEAFF
TGCGCCAGCAGCCAAGAAAGGACAGGGAGCATAGGCGGCACTGAAGCTTTCTTT
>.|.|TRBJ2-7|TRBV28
CATGGGDSSYEQYF
TGTGCCACCGGAGGGGGGGACAGCTCCTACGAGCAGTACTTC
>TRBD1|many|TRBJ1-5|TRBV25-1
CASSDSGQGNQPQHF
TGTGCCAGCAGTGACTCAGGACAGGGTAATCAGCCCCAGCATTTT
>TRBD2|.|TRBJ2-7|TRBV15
CATSRTAGGEQYF
TGTGCCACCAGCAGGACAGCGGGGGGCGAGCAGTACTTC
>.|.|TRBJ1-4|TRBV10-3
CAISERGEKLFF
TGTGCCATCAGTGAAAGGGGGGAAAAACTGTTTTTT
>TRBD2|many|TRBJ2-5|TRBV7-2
CASSLSSGGMETQYF
TGTGCCAGCAGCTTATCTAGCGGGGGAATGGAGACCCAGTACTTC
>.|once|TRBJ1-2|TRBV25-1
CASTKGTVYGYTF
TGTGCCAGCACTAAGGGTACTGTCTATGGCTACACCTTC
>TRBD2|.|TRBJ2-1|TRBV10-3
CASTGTSHNEQFF
TGTGCCAGCACCGGGACTAGTCACAATGAGCAGTTCTTC
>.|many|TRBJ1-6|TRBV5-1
CASSVGARETYNSPLHF
TGCGCCAGCAGCGTTGGGGCGAGGGAAACCTATAATTCACCCCTCCACTTT
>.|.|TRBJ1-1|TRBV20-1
CNAKGTTEAFF
TGCAATGCTAAGGGGACTACTGAAGCTTTCTTT
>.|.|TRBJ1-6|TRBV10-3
CAISERVTASPLHF
TGTGCCATCAGTGAACGTGTGACAGCTTCACCCCTCCACTTT
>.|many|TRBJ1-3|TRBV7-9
CASSTGHFGNTIYF
TGTGCCAGCAGCACGGGACACTTTGGAAACACCATATATTTT
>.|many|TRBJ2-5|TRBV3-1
CASSQDQAYQETQYF
TGTGCCAGCAGCCAAGATCAGGCGTACCAAGAGACCCAGTACTTC